The 12 T cell receptor beta chains reported below all come from one sample, sequenced in a study of regulatory T cells in long-lasting Graves disease. TCR beta libraries were built with iRepertoire HTBI primers and Arm-PCR of CDR3 regions. Using its own MiXCR run on the multiplex PCR reads, TCRdb lists one record per CDR3 protein. The table includes about 440,000 distinct CDR3 sequences, about 16% detected once. Time point meaning: newly diagnosed GD, antithyroid drugs for less than 3 months. There was RNA extracted from PBMCs, and the TCR library was made from it. In addition, the sample was reused for a study of T cells in Graves' hyperthyroidism and ophthalmopathy.

The source material was peripheral blood mononuclear cells (PBMCs), sampled at new diagnosis, from a patient treated with antithyroid drugs. The source is a woman in her thirties with Graves disease.

This clonotype was observed at least ten times. This chain joins TRBV20-1 and TRBJ1-1; maybe TRBD1 (6 bases). CDR1 is DFQATT and CDR2 is SNEGSKA in the germline V gene (reference sequence). CDR3 length: 12 amino acids. V was trimmed by 7 bases and J by 8 bases, leaving 17 bases between them. The CDR3: CSEKGGGPEAFF. The CDR3 DNA is TGCAGTGAGAAAGGGGGAGGCCCGGAAGCTTTCTTT.

There are many counts of this clonotype. The CDR3 here is CASSPRTGLRGTEAFF. The DNA of the CDR3 is TGTGCCAGCAGCCCCCGGACAGGGCTTAGGGGCACTGAAGCTTTCTTT. The gene calls are TRBV12-3 or TRBV12-4 and TRBJ1-1, with TRBD1 matching over 8 bases. V lost 6 bases to trimming and J lost 4 bases; unmatched junction nucleotides: 13. This CDR3 region has 16 residues.

This clonotype was seen at least ten times. The chain combines TRBV13 with TRBJ2-7; D may be TRBD2 (5 bases). Trimming cost V 1 base and J 2 bases, with 12 bases left between them. This CDR3 has 15 amino acids. The germline V gene has CDR1 PRHDT and CDR2 FYEKMQ (reference sequence). CDR3 sequence reads: CASSLEAAGAYEQYF. The CDR3 coding sequence is TGTGCCAGCAGCTTAGAAGCGGCTGGGGCCTACGAGCAGTACTTC.

This clonotype was observed a few times. This rearrangement joins TRBV12-3 or TRBV12-4 to TRBJ2-1; 10 nucleotides agree with TRBD2. CDR3 size: 18 residues. The trim removed 5 bases at V and 7 bases at J, leaving 17 bases unmatched. The chain's CDR3 is CASSPRLFLAGVRNEQFF. CDR3 DNA sequence: TGTGCCAGCAGTCCCCGATTGTTTCTAGCGGGAGTGAGAAATGAGCAGTTCTTC.

This clonotype was counted ten times or more. The chain joins TRBV6-1 to TRBJ1-2, with D tentatively TRBD1 (6 bases). V was shortened by 6 bases and J by 4 bases, with 6 bases between the two germline ends. The CDR3 totals 11 residues. The germline V gene has CDR1 MNHNS and CDR2 SASEGT. The CDR3 DNA reads TGTGCCAGCAGGGACAGCTATGGCTACACCTTC. Translation: CASRDSYGYTF.

Regarding this clonotype: A much larger clonotype is one base distant, so this may be a read error. The rearrangement links TRBV12-3 or TRBV12-4 to TRBJ2-1; D unclear. The CDR3 consists of 12 residues. The CDR3 DNA is TGTGCCAGCAGCCCCGGTGCCTCAGAGCAGTCCTTC. It codes for CASSPGASEQSF.

This clonotype showed up many times. The chain joins TRBV6-1 to TRBJ2-7, with 10 nucleotides matching TRBD2. Per germline, CDR1 MNHNS and CDR2 SASEGT. J gave up 7 bases and V 7 bases, and 13 bases lay outside the gene matches. The CDR3 is 15 amino acids. CDR3 protein: CASKQILAGTGEQYF. In DNA, the CDR3 is TGTGCCAGCAAACAAATACTAGCGGGGACTGGGGAGCAGTACTTC.

This clonotype was seen once. The chain carries TRBV13 and TRBJ2-5; D is undetermined. Germline V CDR1 and CDR2: PRHDT, FYEKMQ (reference sequence). This CDR3 is built from 14 residues. Trimming pared 6 bases from V and 1 base from J, leaving 12 bases between. CDR3 DNA: TGTGCCAGCAGTAGGAGCCAGACCCAAGAGACCCAGTACTTC. Amino acids: CASSRSQTQETQYF.

This clonotype occurred many times. This chain uses TRBV18 with TRBJ1-5; D may be TRBD1 (5 bases). Germline V lookup: CDR1 KGHSH, CDR2 LQKENI. The V end was cut by 8 bases, the J end by 8 bases, with 13 bases between. This CDR3 comprises 12 residues. This CDR3 is CASQAGTEPQHF. DNA of the CDR3: TGTGCCAGCCAAGCCGGGACGGAGCCCCAGCATTTT.

In this sample, this clonotype turned up a few times. The V and J genes are TRBV28 and TRBJ1-1; weak D call: TRBD1 (5 bases). The germline V gene has CDR1 MDHEN and CDR2 SYDVKM. The CDR3 length is 12 residues. With 9 bases removed from V and 12 bases from J, the gap between germline ends came to 20 bases. For the CDR3, the DNA is TGTGCCAGTAGAGAGAGGGGCCTTCGAACTTTCTTT. Its protein product is CASRERGLRTFF.

This clonotype showed up many times. The gene calls are TRBV12-3 or TRBV12-4 and TRBJ2-1; TRBD2 agrees at 9 bases. This CDR3 is 15 amino acids long. V was clipped by 5 bases and J by 5 bases; unmatched bases: 7. CDR3: CASSRRASGNNEQFF. DNA for the CDR3: TGTGCCAGCAGTCGTCGGGCTAGCGGGAACAATGAGCAGTTCTTC.

This clonotype appeared many times. The V call is TRBV11-2, the J call TRBJ2-1, with 7 nucleotides matching TRBD2. The CDR3 length is 15 residues. The V segment lost 0 bases and the J segment 6 bases; nucleotides outside the gene matches: 5. The V gene's germline CDR1 is SGHAT and CDR2 FQNNGV. CDR3 region: CASSLEGGLGNEQFF. The DNA for the CDR3 is TGTGCCAGCAGCTTAGAGGGGGGGTTAGGCAATGAGCAGTTCTTC.